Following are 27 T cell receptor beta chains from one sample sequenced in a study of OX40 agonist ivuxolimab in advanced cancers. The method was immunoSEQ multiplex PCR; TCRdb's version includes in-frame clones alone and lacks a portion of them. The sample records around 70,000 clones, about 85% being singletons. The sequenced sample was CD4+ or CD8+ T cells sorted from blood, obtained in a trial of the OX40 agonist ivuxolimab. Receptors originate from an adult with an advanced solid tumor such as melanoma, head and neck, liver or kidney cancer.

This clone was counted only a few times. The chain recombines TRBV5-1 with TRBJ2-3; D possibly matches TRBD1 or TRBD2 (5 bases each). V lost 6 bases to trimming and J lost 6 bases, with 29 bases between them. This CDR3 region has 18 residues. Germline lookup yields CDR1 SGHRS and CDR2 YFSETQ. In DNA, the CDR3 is TGCGCCAGCACGTACCTTGTTGCTACAGGAGGAGTTCGGGATACGCAGTATTTT. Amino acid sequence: CASTYLVATGGVRDTQYF. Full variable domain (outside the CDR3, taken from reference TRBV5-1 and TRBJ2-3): KAGVTQTPRYLIKTRGQQVTLSCSPISGHRSVSWYQQTPGQGLQFLFEYFSETQRNKGNFPGRFSGRQFSNSRSEMNVSTLELGDSALYLCASTYLVATGGVRDTQYFGPGTRLTVL.

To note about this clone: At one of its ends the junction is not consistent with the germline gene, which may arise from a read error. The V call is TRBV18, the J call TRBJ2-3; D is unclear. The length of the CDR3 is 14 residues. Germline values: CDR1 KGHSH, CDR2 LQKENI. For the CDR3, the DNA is TGTGCCAGCCCACCACCGATGCGCACAGATACGCAGTATTTT. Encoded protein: CASPPPMRTDTQYF.

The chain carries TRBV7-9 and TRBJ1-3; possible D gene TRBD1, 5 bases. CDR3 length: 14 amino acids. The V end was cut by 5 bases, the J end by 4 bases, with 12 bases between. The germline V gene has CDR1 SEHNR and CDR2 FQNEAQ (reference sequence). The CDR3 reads CASSQGRRGNTIYF. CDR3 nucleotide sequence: TGTGCCAGCAGCCAGGGTAGGAGAGGAAACACCATATATTTT. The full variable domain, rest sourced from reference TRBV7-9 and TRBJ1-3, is DTGVSQNPRHKITKRGQNVTFRCDPISEHNRLYWYRQTLGQGPEFLTYFQNEAQLEKSRLLSDRFSAERPKGSFSTLEIQRTEQGDSAMYLCASSQGRRGNTIYFGEGSWLTVV.

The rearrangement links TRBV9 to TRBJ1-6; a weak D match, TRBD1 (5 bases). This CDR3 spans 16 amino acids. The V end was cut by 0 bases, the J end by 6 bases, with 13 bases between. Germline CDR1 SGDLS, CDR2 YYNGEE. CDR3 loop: CASSVGGTRGNSPLHF. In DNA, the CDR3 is TGTGCCAGCAGCGTAGGAGGCACTAGGGGTAATTCACCCCTCCACTTT.

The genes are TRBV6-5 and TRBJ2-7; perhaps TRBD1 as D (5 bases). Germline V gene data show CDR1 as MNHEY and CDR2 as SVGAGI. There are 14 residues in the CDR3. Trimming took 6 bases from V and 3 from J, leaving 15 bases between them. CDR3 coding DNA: TGTGCCAGCAGCCCTCGTGGGGCGATCTACGAGCAGTACTTC. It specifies CASSPRGAIYEQYF.

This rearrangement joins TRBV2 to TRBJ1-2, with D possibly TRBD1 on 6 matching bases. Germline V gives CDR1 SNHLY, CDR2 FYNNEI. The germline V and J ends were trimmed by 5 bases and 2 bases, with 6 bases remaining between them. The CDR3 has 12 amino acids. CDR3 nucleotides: TGTGCCAGCAGTCAGGGGAACTATGGCTACACCTTC. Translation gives CASSQGNYGYTF.

Here the CDR3 reads CASSLGLGQGSYEQYF. The CDR3 DNA is TGTGCCAGCAGCTTAGGGTTGGGACAGGGGTCCTACGAGCAGTACTTC. This chain connects TRBV7-8 to TRBJ2-7; 10 bases map to TRBD1. The CDR3 sequence is 16 residues long. V lost 1 base, J lost 1 base, and 4 bases stayed unmatched. Germline V gives CDR1 SGHVS, CDR2 FQNEAQ.

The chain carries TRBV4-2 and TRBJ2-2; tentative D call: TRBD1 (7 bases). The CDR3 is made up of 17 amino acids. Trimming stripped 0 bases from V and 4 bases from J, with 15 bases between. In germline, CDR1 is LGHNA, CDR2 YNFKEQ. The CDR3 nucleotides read TGTGCCAGCAGCCAAGATGTAGGAGGGGGCGGCACCGGGGAGCTGTTTTTT. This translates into CASSQDVGGGGTGELFF.

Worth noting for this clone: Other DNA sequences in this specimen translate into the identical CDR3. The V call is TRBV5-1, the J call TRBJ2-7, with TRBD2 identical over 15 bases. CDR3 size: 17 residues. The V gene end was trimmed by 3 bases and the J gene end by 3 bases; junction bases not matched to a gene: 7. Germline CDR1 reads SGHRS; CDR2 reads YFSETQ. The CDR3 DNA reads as TGCGCCAGCAGCTCGGGACTAGCGGGGGGCCTTAGCTACGAGCAGTACTTC. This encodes CASSSGLAGGLSYEQYF.

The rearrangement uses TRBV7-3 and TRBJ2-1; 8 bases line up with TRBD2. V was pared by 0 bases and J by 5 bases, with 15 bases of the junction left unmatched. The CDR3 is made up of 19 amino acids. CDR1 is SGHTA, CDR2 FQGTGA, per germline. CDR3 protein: CASSLTGGMAGGQNNEQFF. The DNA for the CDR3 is TGTGCCAGCAGCTTAACGGGAGGGATGGCGGGGGGTCAGAACAATGAGCAGTTCTTC.

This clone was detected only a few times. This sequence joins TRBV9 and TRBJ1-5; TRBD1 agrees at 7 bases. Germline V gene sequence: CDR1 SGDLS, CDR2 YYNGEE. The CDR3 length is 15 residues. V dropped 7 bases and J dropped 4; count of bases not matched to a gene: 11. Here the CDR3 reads CASGRTGQSNQPQHF. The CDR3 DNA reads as TGTGCCAGCGGGAGGACAGGACAAAGTAATCAGCCCCAGCATTTT.

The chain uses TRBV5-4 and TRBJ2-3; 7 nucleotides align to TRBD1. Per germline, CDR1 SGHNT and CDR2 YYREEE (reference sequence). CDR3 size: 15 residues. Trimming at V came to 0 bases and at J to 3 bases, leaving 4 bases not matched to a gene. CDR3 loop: CASSLGGGQTDTQYF. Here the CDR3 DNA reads TGTGCCAGCAGCTTGGGAGGGGGCCAGACAGATACGCAGTATTTT.

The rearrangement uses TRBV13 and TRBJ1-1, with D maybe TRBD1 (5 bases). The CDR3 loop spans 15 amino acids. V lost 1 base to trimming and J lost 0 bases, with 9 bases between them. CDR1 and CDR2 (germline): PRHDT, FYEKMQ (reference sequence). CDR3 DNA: TGTGCCAGCAGCTTAGTCGGACAAATGAACACTGAAGCTTTCTTT. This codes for CASSLVGQMNTEAFF.

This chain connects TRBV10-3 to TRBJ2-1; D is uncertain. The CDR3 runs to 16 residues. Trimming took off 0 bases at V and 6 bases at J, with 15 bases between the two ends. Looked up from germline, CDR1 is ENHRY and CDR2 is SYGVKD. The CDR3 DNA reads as TGTGCCATCAGTGAGTCGGTAGCTTCCCTGGGCAATGAGCAGTTCTTC. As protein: CAISESVASLGNEQFF.

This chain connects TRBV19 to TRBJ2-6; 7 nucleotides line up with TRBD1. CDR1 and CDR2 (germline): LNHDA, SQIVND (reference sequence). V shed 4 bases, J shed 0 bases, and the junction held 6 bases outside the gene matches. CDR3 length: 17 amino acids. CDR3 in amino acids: CASSKGQTYSGANVLTF. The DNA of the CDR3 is TGTGCCAGTAGTAAGGGACAGACCTACTCTGGGGCCAACGTCCTGACTTTC.

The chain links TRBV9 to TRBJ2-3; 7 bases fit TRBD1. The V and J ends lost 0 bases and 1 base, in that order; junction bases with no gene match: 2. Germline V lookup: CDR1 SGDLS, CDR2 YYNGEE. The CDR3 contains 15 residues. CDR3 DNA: TGTGCCAGCAGCGTAGAAACAGGGGGCACAGATACGCAGTATTTT. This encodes CASSVETGGTDTQYF.

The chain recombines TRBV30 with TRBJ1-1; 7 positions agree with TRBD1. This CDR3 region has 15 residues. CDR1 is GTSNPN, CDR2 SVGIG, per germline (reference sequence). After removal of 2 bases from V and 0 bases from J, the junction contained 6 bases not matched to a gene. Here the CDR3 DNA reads TGTGCCTGGAGTCCCCAGACAGGGATGAACACTGAAGCTTTCTTT. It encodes CAWSPQTGMNTEAFF.

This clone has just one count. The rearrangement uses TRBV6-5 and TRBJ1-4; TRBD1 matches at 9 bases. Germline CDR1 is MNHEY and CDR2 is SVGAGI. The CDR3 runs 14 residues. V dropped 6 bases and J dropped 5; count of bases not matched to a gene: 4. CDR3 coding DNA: TGTGCCAGCAGCCGAGGGACAGGGAATGAAAAACTGTTTTTT. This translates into CASSRGTGNEKLFF.

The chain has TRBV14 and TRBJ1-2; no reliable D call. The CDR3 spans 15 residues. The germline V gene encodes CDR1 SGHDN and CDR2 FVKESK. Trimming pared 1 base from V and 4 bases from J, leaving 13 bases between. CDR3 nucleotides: TGTGCCAGCAGCCAAGGGATGGGTTTTAGCTATGGCTACACCTTC. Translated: CASSQGMGFSYGYTF.

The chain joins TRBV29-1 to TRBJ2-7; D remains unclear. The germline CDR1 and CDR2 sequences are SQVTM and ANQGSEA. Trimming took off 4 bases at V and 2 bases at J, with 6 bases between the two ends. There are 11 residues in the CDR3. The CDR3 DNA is TGCAGCGTTGCCGAGGCCTACGAGCAGTACTTC. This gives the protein CSVAEAYEQYF.

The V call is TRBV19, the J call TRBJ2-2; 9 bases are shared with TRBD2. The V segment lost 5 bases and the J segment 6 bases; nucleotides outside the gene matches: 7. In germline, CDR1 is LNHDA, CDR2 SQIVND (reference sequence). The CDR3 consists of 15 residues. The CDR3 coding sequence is TGTGCCAGTAGTGCGCTAGCGGGGACGCCCGGGGAGCTGTTTTTT. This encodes CASSALAGTPGELFF.

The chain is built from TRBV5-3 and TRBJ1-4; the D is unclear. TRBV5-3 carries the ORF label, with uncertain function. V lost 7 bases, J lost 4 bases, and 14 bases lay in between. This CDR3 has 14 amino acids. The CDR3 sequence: CARPPPPVNEKLFF. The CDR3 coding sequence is TGTGCCAGACCCCCACCCCCGGTTAATGAAAAACTGTTTTTT.

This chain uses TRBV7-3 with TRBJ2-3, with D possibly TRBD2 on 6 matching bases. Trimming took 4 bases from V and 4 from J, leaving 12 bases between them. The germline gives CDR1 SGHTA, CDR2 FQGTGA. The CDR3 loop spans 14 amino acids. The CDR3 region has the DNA TGTGCCAGCAGCTCGGCGGGATTCGCAGATACGCAGTATTTT. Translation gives CASSSAGFADTQYF.

CDR3 bases: TGCGCCAGCAGCTTGGACGACTCTAGCGGGAACACCGGGGAGCTGTTTTTT. This codes for CASSLDDSSGNTGELFF. The J gene is TRBJ2-2, the V gene TRBV5-1, with 7 nucleotides matching TRBD2. The CDR3 sequence is 17 residues long. Per the germline V gene, CDR1 is SGHRS and CDR2 is YFSETQ. The V and J ends lost 0 bases and 1 base, in that order; junction bases with no gene match: 6.

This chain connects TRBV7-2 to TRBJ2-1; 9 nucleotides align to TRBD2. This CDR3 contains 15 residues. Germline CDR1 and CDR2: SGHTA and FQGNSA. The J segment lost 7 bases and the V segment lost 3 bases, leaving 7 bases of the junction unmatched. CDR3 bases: TGTGCCAGCAGCTTGGCGCTAGCGGGACGAAATGAGCAGTTCTTC. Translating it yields CASSLALAGRNEQFF.

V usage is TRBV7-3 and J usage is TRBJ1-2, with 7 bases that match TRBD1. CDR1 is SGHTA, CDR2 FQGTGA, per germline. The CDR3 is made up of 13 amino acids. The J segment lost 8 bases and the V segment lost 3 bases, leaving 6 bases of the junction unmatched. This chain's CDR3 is CASSLGQGEGYTF. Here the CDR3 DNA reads TGTGCCAGCAGCTTGGGGCAGGGGGAGGGCTACACCTTC.

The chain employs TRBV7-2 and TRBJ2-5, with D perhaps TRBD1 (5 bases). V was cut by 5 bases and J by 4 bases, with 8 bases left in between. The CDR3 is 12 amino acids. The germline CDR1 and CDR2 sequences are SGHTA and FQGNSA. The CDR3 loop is CASSGQGETQYF. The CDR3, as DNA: TGTGCCAGCAGCGGACAAGGAGAGACCCAGTACTTC.